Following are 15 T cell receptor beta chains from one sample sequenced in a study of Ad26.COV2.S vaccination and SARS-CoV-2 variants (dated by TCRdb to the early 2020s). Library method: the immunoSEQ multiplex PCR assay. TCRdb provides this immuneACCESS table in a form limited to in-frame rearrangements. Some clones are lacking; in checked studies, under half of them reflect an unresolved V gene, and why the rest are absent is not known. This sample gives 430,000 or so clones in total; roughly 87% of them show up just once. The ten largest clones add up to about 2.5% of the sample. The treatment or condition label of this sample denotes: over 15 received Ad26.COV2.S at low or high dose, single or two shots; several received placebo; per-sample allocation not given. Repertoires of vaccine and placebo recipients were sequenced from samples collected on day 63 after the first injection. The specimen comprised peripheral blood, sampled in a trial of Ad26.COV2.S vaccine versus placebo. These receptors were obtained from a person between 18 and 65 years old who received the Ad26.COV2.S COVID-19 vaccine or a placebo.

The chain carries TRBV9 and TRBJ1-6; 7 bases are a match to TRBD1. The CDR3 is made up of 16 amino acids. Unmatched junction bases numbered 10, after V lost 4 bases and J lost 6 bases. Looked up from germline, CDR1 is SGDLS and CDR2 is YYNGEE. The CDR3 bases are TGTGCCAGCAGCCCCCAGGGGACAGACTTTAATTCACCCCTCCACTTT. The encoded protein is CASSPQGTDFNSPLHF.

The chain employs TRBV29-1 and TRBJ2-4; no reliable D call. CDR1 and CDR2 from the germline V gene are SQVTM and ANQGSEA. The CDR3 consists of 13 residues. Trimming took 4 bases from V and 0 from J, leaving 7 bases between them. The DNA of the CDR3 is TGCAGCGTTGGAAACCTAGCCAAAAACATTCAGTACTTC. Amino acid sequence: CSVGNLAKNIQYF. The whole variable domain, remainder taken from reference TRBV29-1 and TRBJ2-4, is SAVISQKPSRDICQRGTSLTIQCQVDSQVTMMFWYRQQPGQSLTLIATANQGSEATYESGFVIDKFPISRPNLTFSTLTVSNMSPEDSSIYLCSVGNLAKNIQYFGAGTRLSVL.

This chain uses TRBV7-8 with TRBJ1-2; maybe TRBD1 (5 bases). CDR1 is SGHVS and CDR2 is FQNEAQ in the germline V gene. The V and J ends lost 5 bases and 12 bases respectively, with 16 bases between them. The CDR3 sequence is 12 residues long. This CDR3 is CASSGSQGEDTF. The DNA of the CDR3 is TGTGCCAGCAGCGGTAGTCAGGGTGAGGACACCTTC.

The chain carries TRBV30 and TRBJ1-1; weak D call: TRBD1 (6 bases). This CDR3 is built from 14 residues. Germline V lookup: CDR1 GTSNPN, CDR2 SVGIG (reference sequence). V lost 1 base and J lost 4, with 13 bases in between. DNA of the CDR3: TGTGCCTGGAGTGAGGGGGGAGGGGGCACTGAAGCTTTCTTT. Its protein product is CAWSEGGGGTEAFF.

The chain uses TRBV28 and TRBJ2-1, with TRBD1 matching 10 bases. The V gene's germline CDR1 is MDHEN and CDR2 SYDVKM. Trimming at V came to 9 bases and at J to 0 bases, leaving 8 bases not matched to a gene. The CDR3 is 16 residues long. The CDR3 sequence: CASAKGQGRSYNEQFF. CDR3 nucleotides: TGTGCCAGTGCGAAGGGACAGGGGCGCTCCTACAATGAGCAGTTCTTC.

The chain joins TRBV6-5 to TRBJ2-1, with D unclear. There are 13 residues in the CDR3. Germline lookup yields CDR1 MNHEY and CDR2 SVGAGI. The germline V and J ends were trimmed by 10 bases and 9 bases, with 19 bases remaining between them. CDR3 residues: CATLTYTRTEQFF. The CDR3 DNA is TGTGCCACCCTGACTTATACCCGGACTGAGCAGTTCTTC.

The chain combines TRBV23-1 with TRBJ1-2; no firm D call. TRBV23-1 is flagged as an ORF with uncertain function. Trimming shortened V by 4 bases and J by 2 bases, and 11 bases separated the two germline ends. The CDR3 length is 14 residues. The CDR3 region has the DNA TGCGCCAGCAGTCGTCGGGAAACCAACTATGGCTACACCTTC. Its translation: CASSRRETNYGYTF.

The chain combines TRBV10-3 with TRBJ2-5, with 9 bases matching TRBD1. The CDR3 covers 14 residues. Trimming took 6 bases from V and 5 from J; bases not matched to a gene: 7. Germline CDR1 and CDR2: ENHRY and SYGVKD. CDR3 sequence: CAIRGTGLWETQYF. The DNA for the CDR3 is TGTGCCATCAGGGGGACAGGGCTGTGGGAGACCCAGTACTTC.

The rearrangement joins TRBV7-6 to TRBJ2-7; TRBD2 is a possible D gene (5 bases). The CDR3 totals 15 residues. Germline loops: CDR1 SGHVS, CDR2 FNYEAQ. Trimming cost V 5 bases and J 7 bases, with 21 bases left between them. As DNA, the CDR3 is TGTGCCAGCAGCCTAGTGAGCGGCCGGAACTCGGAGCAGTACGTC. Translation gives CASSLVSGRNSEQYV.

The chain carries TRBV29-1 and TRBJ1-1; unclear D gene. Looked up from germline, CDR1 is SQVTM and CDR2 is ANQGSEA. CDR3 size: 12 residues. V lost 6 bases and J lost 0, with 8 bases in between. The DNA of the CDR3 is TGCAGCGTAACTGAGATGAACACTGAAGCTTTCTTT. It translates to CSVTEMNTEAFF.

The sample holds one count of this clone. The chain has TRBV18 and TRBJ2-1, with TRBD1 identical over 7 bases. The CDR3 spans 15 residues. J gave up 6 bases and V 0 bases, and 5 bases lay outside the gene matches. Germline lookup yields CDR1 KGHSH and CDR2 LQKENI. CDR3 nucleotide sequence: TGTGCCAGCTCACCACCACAGGGGTTAAGCAATGAGCAGTTCTTC. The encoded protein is CASSPPQGLSNEQFF.

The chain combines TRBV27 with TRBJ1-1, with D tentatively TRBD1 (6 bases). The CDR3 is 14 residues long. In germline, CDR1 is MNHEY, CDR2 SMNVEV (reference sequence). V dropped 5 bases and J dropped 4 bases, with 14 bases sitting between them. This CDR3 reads CASSTTGKGTEAFF. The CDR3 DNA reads TGTGCCAGCAGTACAACAGGGAAAGGCACTGAAGCTTTCTTT.

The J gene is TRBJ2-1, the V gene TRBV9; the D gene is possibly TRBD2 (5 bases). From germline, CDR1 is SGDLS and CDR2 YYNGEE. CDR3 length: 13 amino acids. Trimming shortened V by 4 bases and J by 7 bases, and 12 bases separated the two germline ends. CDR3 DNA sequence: TGTGCCAGCAGCCCCGAGGGTGGAAATGAGCAGTTCTTC. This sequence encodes CASSPEGGNEQFF.

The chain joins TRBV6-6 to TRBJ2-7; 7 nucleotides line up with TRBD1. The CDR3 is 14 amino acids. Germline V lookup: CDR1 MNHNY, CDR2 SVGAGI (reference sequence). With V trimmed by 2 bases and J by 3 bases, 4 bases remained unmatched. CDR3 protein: CASSYGDRFYEQYV. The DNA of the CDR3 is TGTGCCAGCAGTTACGGGGACAGATTCTACGAGCAGTACGTC.

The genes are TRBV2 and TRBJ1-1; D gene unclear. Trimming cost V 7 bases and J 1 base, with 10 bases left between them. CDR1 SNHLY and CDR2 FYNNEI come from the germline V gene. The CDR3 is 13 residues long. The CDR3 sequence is CASTKEWNTEAFF. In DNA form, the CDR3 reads TGTGCCAGCACCAAGGAGTGGAACACTGAAGCTTTCTTT.